This T cell receptor beta chain was recorded in a study of neoadjuvant nivolumab and ipilimumab in lung cancer. On the study more broadly: Patients got nivolumab 3 mg/kg on days 1, 15 and 29; combination added ipilimumab 1 mg/kg day 1. Study-wide findings and caveats: From pretherapy to surgery, tumor richness and clonality rose with dual therapy.

Some clones are missing from TCRdb's copy, which holds only in-frame ones; the method was immunoSEQ multiplex PCR. The sample lists around 4,500 clones, around 70% seen once, with about 11% in the top ten. This CDR3 is 13 amino acids long. Per the germline V gene, CDR1 is MDHEN and CDR2 is SYDVKM. This clone has only a few counts. Its matching antigen is unknown. A junction end diverges from the germline sequence, so it may reflect a read error. The chain links TRBV28 to TRBJ1-1; the D is unclear. The specimen was tumor tissue, collected after neoadjuvant nivolumab, alone or with ipilimumab, at or shortly before surgery. The sequence derives from an adult with non-small cell lung cancer. In DNA form, the CDR3 reads TGTGCCAGCCGTTTTGAAGGTTACACTGAAGCTTTCTTT. It is translated as CASRFEGYTEAFF.